Listed here are 22 T cell receptor beta chains from one sample, sequenced in a study of beta chain features in type 1 diabetes. Findings of the study overall: Shorter TCRB CDR3s, moderately but significantly so, marked every one of the four CD4+ subsets in Type 1 diabetes patients.

Reverse transcription of all isolated RNA meant that expressed TCRB transcripts were sequenced. Repertoires were generated with immunoSEQ multiplex PCR, while TCRdb's copy carries only in-frame clones and drops some. In the table there are about 270,000 clones, roughly an eighth of which are singletons. Their cognate antigens are unknown. Sample: naive CD4+ T cells from blood. These receptors were collected from a young man with type 1 diabetes.

The sample holds a few counts of this clone. This rearrangement joins TRBV2 to TRBJ2-1, with D perhaps matching TRBD2 (6 bases). V dropped 8 bases and J dropped 7 bases, with 12 bases sitting between them. This CDR3 comprises 12 residues. CDR1 and CDR2 (germline): SNHLY, FYNNEI. CDR3 protein: CASGRTMNEQFF. As DNA, the CDR3 is TGTGCCAGCGGGCGGACTATGAATGAGCAGTTCTTC.

The V and J genes are TRBV5-6 and TRBJ2-7; TRBD1 aligns across 10 bases. The CDR3 length is 14 residues. Germline CDR1 is SGHDT and CDR2 is YYEEEE. Losses at the gene ends were 0 bases for V and 5 bases for J; bases not matched to a gene: 2. The CDR3: CASSLGQGAHEQYF. The CDR3 coding sequence is TGTGCCAGCAGCTTGGGACAGGGGGCCCACGAGCAGTACTTC. The complete variable domain, with remaining parts taken from reference TRBV5-6 and TRBJ2-7, reads DAGVTQSPTHLIKTRGQQVTLRCSPKSGHDTVSWYQQALGQGPQFIFQYYEEEERQRGNFPDRFSGHQFPNYSSELNVNALLLGDSALYLCASSLGQGAHEQYFGPGTRLTVT.

CDR3 nucleotides: TGTGCCAGCAGTACTAGCGGGTCGAGCACAGATACGCAGTATTTT. This codes for CASSTSGSSTDTQYF. The chain couples TRBV28 to TRBJ2-3, with TRBD2 identical over 9 bases. Germline CDR1 reads MDHEN; CDR2 reads SYDVKM. There are 15 residues in the CDR3. V lost 5 bases, J lost 0 bases, and 3 bases stayed unmatched.

V gene TRBV7-8 combines with J gene TRBJ1-2, with TRBD1 matching 9 bases. Germline V gives CDR1 SGHVS, CDR2 FQNEAQ. The CDR3 loop spans 15 amino acids. Germline trimming cut 2 bases from V and 8 bases from J; bases unmatched to any gene: 9. The chain's CDR3 is CASSLLAGTGTGYTF. The CDR3 nucleotides read TGTGCCAGCAGCTTACTCGCCGGGACAGGGACAGGCTACACCTTC.

The rearrangement joins TRBV5-1 to TRBJ2-7; TRBD2 aligns across 11 bases. Germline CDR1 reads SGHRS; CDR2 reads YFSETQ. The CDR3 extends over 15 amino acids. Trimming at V came to 0 bases and at J to 7 bases, leaving 6 bases not matched to a gene. The CDR3 loop reads CASSLALAGVSEQYF. The DNA for the CDR3 is TGCGCCAGCAGCTTGGCACTAGCGGGAGTGTCGGAGCAGTACTTC.

This clone was detected only a few times. The genes are TRBV28 and TRBJ1-1; tentatively, D is TRBD1 (5 bases). Trimming stripped 5 bases from V and 8 bases from J, with 18 bases between. There are 14 residues in the CDR3. Germline loops: CDR1 MDHEN, CDR2 SYDVKM. The CDR3 here is CASSILAGGDEAFF. CDR3 coding DNA: TGTGCCAGCAGTATATTAGCGGGGGGAGACGAAGCTTTCTTT.

The chain recombines TRBV11-1 with TRBJ2-7; tentative D call: TRBD1 (6 bases). The CDR3 sequence is 12 residues long. Germline CDR1 is SGHAT and CDR2 is FQDESV (reference sequence). V was shortened by 5 bases and J by 6 bases, with 11 bases between the two germline ends. CDR3 nucleotides: TGTGCCAGCAGCATAGACAGGAGCGAGCAGTACTTC. Amino acids: CASSIDRSEQYF.

This clone was seen a handful of times. Other DNA sequences from this sample encode an identical CDR3 as well. The chain uses TRBV7-9 and TRBJ1-4; 9 bases line up with TRBD1. The CDR3 length is 15 residues. J was trimmed by 7 bases and V by 5 bases; bases with no gene match: 8. Germline CDR1 reads SEHNR; CDR2 reads FQNEAQ (reference sequence). The CDR3: CASSPGDREAEKLFF. DNA for the CDR3: TGTGCCAGCAGCCCGGGGGACAGGGAAGCTGAAAAACTGTTTTTT.

This clone occurred a few times. This chain joins TRBV5-1 and TRBJ1-1, with 7 bases that match TRBD1. The ends lost 5 bases at V and 5 bases at J; junction bases unmatched: 3. There are 12 residues in the CDR3. CDR1 SGHRS and CDR2 YFSETQ come from the germline V gene. CDR3 DNA: TGCGCCAGCAGGCCGGACAGGACTGAAGCTTTCTTT. This translates into CASRPDRTEAFF.

The chain employs TRBV29-1 and TRBJ2-5; tentatively, D is TRBD1 (6 bases). Germline V gene data show CDR1 as SQVTM and CDR2 as ANQGSEA. The germline V and J ends were trimmed by 3 bases and 1 base, with 15 bases remaining between them. This CDR3 comprises 15 residues. The CDR3: CSVEGDKLGQETQYF. The CDR3 region has the DNA TGCAGCGTTGAGGGGGACAAACTCGGCCAAGAGACCCAGTACTTC.

This clone was observed a few times. The chain links TRBV4-2 to TRBJ2-3; D is unclear. Deletions cut 4 bases from V and 0 bases from J, with 5 bases between. There are 13 residues in the CDR3. The germline V gene encodes CDR1 LGHNA and CDR2 YNFKEQ. This CDR3 is CASSPTSTDTQYF. The DNA of the CDR3 is TGTGCCAGCAGCCCTACTAGCACAGATACGCAGTATTTT.

About this clone: This specimen includes other DNA sequences encoding the same CDR3. The V call is TRBV6-6, the J call TRBJ2-3, with D unclear. From germline, CDR1 is MNHNY and CDR2 SVGAGI (reference sequence). Deletions cut 5 bases from V and 2 bases from J, with 5 bases between. CDR3 length: 12 residues. The CDR3 reads CASSESTDTQYF. The CDR3 DNA sequence: TGTGCCAGCAGTGAGTCCACAGATACGCAGTATTTT.

This clone showed up just a few times. Other nucleotide sequences from this sample produce the same CDR3. V gene TRBV7-9 combines with J gene TRBJ2-3; the match to TRBD2 covers 8 bases. Germline V CDR1 and CDR2: SEHNR, FQNEAQ (reference sequence). The CDR3 totals 15 residues. V trimming: 2 bases; J trimming: 0 bases; junction bases outside the gene matches: 1. Here the CDR3 DNA reads TGTGCCAGCAGCTTATTAGCGGGGAGCACAGATACGCAGTATTTT. It encodes CASSLLAGSTDTQYF.

This chain uses TRBV5-4 with TRBJ1-2, with 8 nucleotides matching TRBD1. V shed 3 bases and J 4 bases; nucleotides not matched to a gene: 11. The CDR3 sequence is 16 residues long. Looked up from germline, CDR1 is SGHNT and CDR2 is YYREEE (reference sequence). The CDR3 DNA reads TGTGCCAGCAGCTCGCAACAGGGGGATGATAGCTATGGCTACACCTTC. This codes for CASSSQQGDDSYGYTF.

The chain links TRBV7-2 to TRBJ2-1; tentative D call: TRBD1 (6 bases). This CDR3 has 14 amino acids. Germline assignment: CDR1 SGHTA and CDR2 FQGNSA. V was shortened by 3 bases and J by 6 bases, with 12 bases between the two germline ends. CDR3 in DNA: TGTGCCAGCAGCTTGGACAGATTATCCAATGAGCAGTTCTTC. Its translation is CASSLDRLSNEQFF. Filled out from reference TRBV7-2 and TRBJ2-1, the complete variable domain reads GAGVSQSPSNKVTEKGKDVELRCDPISGHTALYWYRQSLGQGLEFLIYFQGNSAPDKSGLPSDRFSAERTGGSVSTLTIQRTQQEDSAVYLCASSLDRLSNEQFFGPGTRLTVL.

This clone came up a few times. V usage is TRBV7-2 and J usage is TRBJ2-3, with 7 positions matching TRBD2. The CDR3 has 16 residues. Germline CDR1 SGHTA, CDR2 FQGNSA. J was trimmed by 0 bases and V by 4 bases; bases with no gene match: 7. The CDR3, as DNA: TGTGCCAGCAGCTATCCCGTGGGAGGGAGCACAGATACGCAGTATTTT. This codes for CASSYPVGGSTDTQYF.

This clone was picked up a small number of times. V usage is TRBV9 and J usage is TRBJ1-1; 7 nucleotides line up with TRBD1. CDR3 length: 14 amino acids. The V and J ends lost 2 bases and 1 base, in that order; junction bases with no gene match: 2. Germline loops: CDR1 SGDLS, CDR2 YYNGEE. CDR3 in DNA: TGTGCCAGCAGCGTTACAGGGGAGAACACTGAAGCTTTCTTT. Its translation is CASSVTGENTEAFF.

In this sample, this clone turned up a few times. V usage is TRBV28 and J usage is TRBJ1-1; D remains unclear. This CDR3 has 11 residues. V was pared by 6 bases and J by 11 bases, with 13 bases between. The germline V gene has CDR1 MDHEN and CDR2 SYDVKM. CDR3 sequence: CASSGGGHAFF. CDR3 bases: TGTGCCAGCAGCGGCGGAGGGCATGCTTTCTTT.

The J gene is TRBJ2-2, the V gene TRBV19, with D possibly TRBD1 on 5 matching bases. The V end lost 3 bases, the J end lost 0 bases, and 11 bases lay between the germline ends. The CDR3 covers 16 residues. Germline loops: CDR1 LNHDA, CDR2 SQIVND (reference sequence). This chain's CDR3 is CASSILDISNTGELFF. Written as DNA, the CDR3 is TGTGCCAGTAGTATCCTGGACATATCGAACACCGGGGAGCTGTTTTTT.

The chain has TRBV27 and TRBJ2-2, with TRBD1 matching 7 bases. The CDR3 is 15 amino acids. Losses at the gene ends were 3 bases for V and 2 bases for J; bases not matched to a gene: 3. Germline V gene data show CDR1 as MNHEY and CDR2 as SMNVEV (reference sequence). The CDR3 is CASSLDRPNTGELFF. The CDR3 DNA is TGTGCCAGCAGTTTGGACAGGCCCAACACCGGGGAGCTGTTTTTT.

The V gene is TRBV27, the J gene TRBJ2-3, with D perhaps TRBD1 (6 bases). Trimming cost V 5 bases and J 2 bases, with 17 bases left between them. Germline CDR1 reads MNHEY; CDR2 reads SMNVEV (reference sequence). CDR3 length: 16 amino acids. The CDR3 is CASSTQYRVPTDTQYF. CDR3 coding DNA: TGTGCCAGCAGTACCCAATACAGGGTCCCCACAGATACGCAGTATTTT.

The chain has TRBV28 and TRBJ1-2, with a weak D call TRBD1 (5 bases). V shed 10 bases and J shed 5 bases, with 8 bases lying between them. The CDR3 loop spans 10 amino acids. CDR1 is MDHEN, CDR2 SYDVKM, per germline. The CDR3 DNA sequence: TGTGCCACGGGGGTATATGGCTACACCTTC. This encodes CATGVYGYTF.